The entry that follows covers one T cell receptor (beta chain) sequence. Its antigen is currently unknown. The sample belongs to a study of T cell responses to AZD1222 COVID-19 vaccine. Notes on the study in general: Only after the peak T cell response were repertoires sampled. Mapped onto spike, vaccine-associated CD4 TCRs spanned it and were dominant at 160-218 and 743-854. Clonal diversity may have been underestimated, and the donors were mostly white British, with more females than males.

Assay used: immunoSEQ multiplex PCR; TCRdb lists only in-frame clones, some missing. Of about 79,000 clones listed, approximately 80% are singletons. The V and J ends lost 1 base and 5 bases, in that order; junction bases with no gene match: 5. The CDR3 spans 16 residues. Germline values: CDR1 LGHNA, CDR2 YNFKEQ. This rearrangement joins TRBV4-2 to TRBJ2-3; 11 bases are shared with TRBD2. The clonotype was recovered from an adult in good health. The sample here was peripheral blood, taken on day 0 of AZD1222 vaccination. CDR3 protein: CASSQGASGRIDTQYF. CDR3 DNA: TGTGCCAGCAGCCAAGGGGCTAGCGGGAGGATAGATACGCAGTATTTT.